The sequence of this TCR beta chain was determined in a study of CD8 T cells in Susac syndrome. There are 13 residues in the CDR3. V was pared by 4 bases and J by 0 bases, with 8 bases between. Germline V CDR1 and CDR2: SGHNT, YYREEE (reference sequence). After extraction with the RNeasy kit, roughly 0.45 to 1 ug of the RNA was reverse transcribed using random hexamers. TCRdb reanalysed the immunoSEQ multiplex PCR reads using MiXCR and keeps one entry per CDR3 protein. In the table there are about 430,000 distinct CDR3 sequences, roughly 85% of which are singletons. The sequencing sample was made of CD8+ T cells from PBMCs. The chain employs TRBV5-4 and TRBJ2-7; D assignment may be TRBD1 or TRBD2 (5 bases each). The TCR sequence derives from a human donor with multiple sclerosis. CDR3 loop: CASSRDVSYEQYF. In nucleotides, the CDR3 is TGTGCCAGCAGCCGGGACGTCTCCTACGAGCAGTACTTC.